This T cell receptor beta chain originates from a study of vaccination and CD4 T cells after COVID-19. Overall study context: Control cultures were supplied with a CEFX pool, an HIV-1 Nef pool, or no peptide at all. Study results and limitations: Detection of a median roughly 84% of reactive clones in convalescent patients was confined to the period after vaccination.

Treatment indicated: roughly 11-day PBMC culture with coronavirus spike peptide pools or control peptides (ViraFEST assay). Expansion of antigen-specific T cells with peptide pools by ViraFEST preceded sequencing of TCRs. This clonotype turned up a few times. Its antigen is undetermined. Cultured CD4+ T-cell DNA underwent Oncomine TCR Beta short-read sequencing. TCRdb re-analysed the PCR reads in MiXCR, keeping a single row per CDR3 protein. Of 20,000 or so distinct CDR3 sequences detected, approximately 50% appear once; the ten largest clones hold approximately 10%. CDR1 SNHLY and CDR2 FYNNEI come from the germline V gene. Trimming removed 8 bases at V and 4 bases at J, with 11 bases between. The CDR3 length is 12 residues.

The sample consisted of CD4+ T cells from blood, cultured in vitro, taken before SARS-CoV-2 vaccination. The source of this sequence is a human donor who had recovered from COVID-19. The rearrangement uses TRBV2 and TRBJ1-1; D is unresolved. The CDR3 here is CASGFIATEAFF. DNA of the CDR3: TGTGCCAGCGGATTCATCGCCACTGAAGCTTTCTTT.